This passage covers 2 T cell receptor beta chains from one sample sequenced in a study of shared clonotypes between healthy human individuals. Some clones are missing from TCRdb's copy, which holds only in-frame ones; the method was immunoSEQ multiplex PCR. The sample includes hundreds of thousands of clones, approximately 96% of them seen just once. CD45RO-negative, CCR7-positively selected cells formed the naive CD8 fraction, excluding terminally differentiated effector memory CD45RA+ cells. Sequencing input: naive CD8+ T cells sorted from blood. These receptor sequences come from a woman aged 25 to 39 in good health.

This chain connects TRBV7-9 to TRBJ2-5; no clear D. This CDR3 spans 15 amino acids. Germline CDR1 is SEHNR and CDR2 is FQNEAQ (reference sequence). V lost 7 bases and J 2 bases, leaving 17 bases between the germline ends. CDR3 protein: CASTIPLGIQETQYF. CDR3 nucleotide sequence: TGTGCCAGCACTATCCCCCTAGGCATACAAGAGACCCAGTACTTC.

This rearrangement joins TRBV5-4 to TRBJ2-5; no clear D gene. The CDR3 extends over 12 amino acids. CDR1 and CDR2 from the germline V gene are SGHNT and YYREEE (reference sequence). The ends were cut back, 0 bases at V and 4 bases at J, with 4 bases in the middle. CDR3 nucleotide sequence: TGTGCCAGCAGCTTGGATCGAGAGACCCAGTACTTC. It is translated as CASSLDRETQYF.